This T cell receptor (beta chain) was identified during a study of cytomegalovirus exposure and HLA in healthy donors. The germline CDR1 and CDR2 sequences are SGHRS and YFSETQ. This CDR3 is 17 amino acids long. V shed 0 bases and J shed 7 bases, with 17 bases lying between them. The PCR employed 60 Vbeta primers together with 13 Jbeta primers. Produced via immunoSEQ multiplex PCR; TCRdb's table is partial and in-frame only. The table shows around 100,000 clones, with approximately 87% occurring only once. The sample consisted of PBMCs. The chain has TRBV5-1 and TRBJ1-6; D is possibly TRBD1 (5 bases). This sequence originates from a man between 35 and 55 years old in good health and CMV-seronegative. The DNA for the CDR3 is TGCGCCAGCAGCTTGGGGGGCGGAGGGCTCCGGAATTCACCCCTCCACTTT. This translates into CASSLGGGGLRNSPLHF.